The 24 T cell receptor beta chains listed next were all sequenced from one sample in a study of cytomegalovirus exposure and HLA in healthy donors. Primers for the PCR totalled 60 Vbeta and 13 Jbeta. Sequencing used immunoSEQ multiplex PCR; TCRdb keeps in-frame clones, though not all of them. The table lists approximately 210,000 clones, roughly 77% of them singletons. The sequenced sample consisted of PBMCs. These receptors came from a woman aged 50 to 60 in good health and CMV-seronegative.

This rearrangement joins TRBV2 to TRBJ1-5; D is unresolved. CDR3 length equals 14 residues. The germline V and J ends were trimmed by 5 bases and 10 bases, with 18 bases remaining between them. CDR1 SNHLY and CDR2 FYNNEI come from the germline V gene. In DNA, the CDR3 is TGTGCCAGCAGTAGTAGTGGCGGAGGAGTCCCCCAGCATTTT. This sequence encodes CASSSSGGGVPQHF.

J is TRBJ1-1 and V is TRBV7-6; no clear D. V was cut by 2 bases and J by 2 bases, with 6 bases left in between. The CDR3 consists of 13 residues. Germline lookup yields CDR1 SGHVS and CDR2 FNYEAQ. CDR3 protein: CASSLRSNTEAFF. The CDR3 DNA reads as TGTGCCAGCAGCTTACGGTCCAACACTGAAGCTTTCTTT.

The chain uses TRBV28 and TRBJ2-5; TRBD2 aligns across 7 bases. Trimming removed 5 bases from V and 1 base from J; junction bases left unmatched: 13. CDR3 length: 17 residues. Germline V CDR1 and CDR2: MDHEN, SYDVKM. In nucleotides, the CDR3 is TGTGCCAGCAGTCATACAACCACTAGCGTTATCCAAGAGACCCAGTACTTC. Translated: CASSHTTTSVIQETQYF. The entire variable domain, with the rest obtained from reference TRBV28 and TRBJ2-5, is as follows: DVKVTQSSRYLVKRTGEKVFLECVQDMDHENMFWYRQDPGLGLRLIYFSYDVKMKEKGDIPEGYSVSREKKERFSLILESASTNQTSMYLCASSHTTTSVIQETQYFGPGTRLLVL.

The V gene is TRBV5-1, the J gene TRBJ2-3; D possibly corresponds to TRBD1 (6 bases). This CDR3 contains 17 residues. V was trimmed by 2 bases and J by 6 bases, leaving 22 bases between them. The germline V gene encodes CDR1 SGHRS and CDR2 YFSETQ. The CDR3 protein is CASSFSGDLYRGDTQYF. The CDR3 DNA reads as TGCGCCAGCAGCTTCTCCGGAGACCTGTATAGGGGGGATACGCAGTATTTT.

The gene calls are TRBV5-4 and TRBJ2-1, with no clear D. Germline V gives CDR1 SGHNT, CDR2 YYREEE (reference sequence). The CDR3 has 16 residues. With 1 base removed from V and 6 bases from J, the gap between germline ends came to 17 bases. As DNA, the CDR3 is TGTGCCAGCAGCTTGAGCACAGTGAAGTACCGCAATGAGCAGTTCTTC. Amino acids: CASSLSTVKYRNEQFF. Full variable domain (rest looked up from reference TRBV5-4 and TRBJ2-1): ETGVTQSPTHLIKTRGQQVTLRCSSQSGHNTVSWYQQALGQGPQFIFQYYREEENGRGNFPPRFSGLQFPNYSSELNVNALELDDSALYLCASSLSTVKYRNEQFFGPGTRLTVL.

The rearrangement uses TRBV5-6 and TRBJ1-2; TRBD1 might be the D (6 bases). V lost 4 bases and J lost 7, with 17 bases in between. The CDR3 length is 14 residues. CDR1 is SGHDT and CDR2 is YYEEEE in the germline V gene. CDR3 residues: CASSLRQVRSGYTF. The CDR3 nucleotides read TGTGCCAGCAGCCTTCGACAGGTACGATCTGGCTACACCTTC.

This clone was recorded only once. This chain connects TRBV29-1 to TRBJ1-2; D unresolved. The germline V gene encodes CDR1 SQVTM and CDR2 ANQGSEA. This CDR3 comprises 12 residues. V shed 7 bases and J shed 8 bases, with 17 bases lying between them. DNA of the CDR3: TGCAGCGCAGGCGATCAAGGGAGAGGCTACACCTTC. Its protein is CSAGDQGRGYTF.

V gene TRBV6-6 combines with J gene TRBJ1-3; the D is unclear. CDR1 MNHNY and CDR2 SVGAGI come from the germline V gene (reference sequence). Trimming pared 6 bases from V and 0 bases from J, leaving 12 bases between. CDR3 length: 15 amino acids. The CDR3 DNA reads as TGTGCCAGCAGCCCGCGGTCACCCTCTGGAAACACCATATATTTT. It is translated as CASSPRSPSGNTIYF.

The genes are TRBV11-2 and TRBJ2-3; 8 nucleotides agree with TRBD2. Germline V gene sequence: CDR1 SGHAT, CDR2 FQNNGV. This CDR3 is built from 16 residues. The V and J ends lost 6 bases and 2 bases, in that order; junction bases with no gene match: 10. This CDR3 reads CASRAPLAVLTDTQYF. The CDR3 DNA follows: TGTGCCAGCAGGGCCCCACTAGCGGTCCTCACAGATACGCAGTATTTT.

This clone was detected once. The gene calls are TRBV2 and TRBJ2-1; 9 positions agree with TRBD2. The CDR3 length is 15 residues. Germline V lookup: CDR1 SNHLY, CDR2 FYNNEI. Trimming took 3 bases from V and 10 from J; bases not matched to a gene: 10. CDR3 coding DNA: TGTGCCAGCAGTGACGGTCGGCTAGCGGGGTGGGAGCAGTTCTTC. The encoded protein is CASSDGRLAGWEQFF.

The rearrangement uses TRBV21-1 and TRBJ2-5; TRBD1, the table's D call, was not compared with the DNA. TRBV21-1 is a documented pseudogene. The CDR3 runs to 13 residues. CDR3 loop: CATWDRGQETQYF. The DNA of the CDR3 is TGTGCCACCTGGGACAGGGGACAAGAGACCCAGTACTTC.

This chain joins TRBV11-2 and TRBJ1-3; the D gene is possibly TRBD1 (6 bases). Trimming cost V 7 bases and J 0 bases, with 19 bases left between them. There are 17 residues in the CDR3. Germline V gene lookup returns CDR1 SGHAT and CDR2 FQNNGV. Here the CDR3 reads CASTQGRGALSGNTIYF. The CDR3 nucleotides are TGTGCCAGCACCCAGGGGCGGGGGGCCCTCTCTGGAAACACCATATATTTT. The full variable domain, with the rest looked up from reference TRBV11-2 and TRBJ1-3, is EAGVAQSPRYKIIEKRQSVAFWCNPISGHATLYWYQQILGQGPKLLIQFQNNGVVDDSQLPKDRFSAERLKGVDSTLKIQPAKLEDSAVYLCASTQGRGALSGNTIYFGEGSWLTVV.

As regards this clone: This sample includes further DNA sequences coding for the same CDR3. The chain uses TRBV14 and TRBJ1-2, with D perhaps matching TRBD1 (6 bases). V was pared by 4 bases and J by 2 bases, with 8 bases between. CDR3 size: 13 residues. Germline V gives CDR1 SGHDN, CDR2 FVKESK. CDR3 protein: CASSLQGNYGYTF. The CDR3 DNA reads TGTGCCAGCAGCCTGCAGGGGAACTATGGCTACACCTTC.

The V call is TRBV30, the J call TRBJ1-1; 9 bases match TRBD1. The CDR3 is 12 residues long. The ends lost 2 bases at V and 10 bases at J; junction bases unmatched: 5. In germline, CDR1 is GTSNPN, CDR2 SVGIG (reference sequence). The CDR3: CAWSPQGAGAFF. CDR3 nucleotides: TGTGCCTGGAGTCCACAGGGGGCAGGAGCTTTCTTT.

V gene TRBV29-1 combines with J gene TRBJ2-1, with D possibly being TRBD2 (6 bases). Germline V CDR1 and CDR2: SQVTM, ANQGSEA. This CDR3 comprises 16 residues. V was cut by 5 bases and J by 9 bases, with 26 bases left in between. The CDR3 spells CSVTPGGQGLRGEQFF. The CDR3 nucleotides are TGCAGCGTTACCCCCGGAGGGCAAGGGTTAAGGGGTGAGCAGTTCTTC.

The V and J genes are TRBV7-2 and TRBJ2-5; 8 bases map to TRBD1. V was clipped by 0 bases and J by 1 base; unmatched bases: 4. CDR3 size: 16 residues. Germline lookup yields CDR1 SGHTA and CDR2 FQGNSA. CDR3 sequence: CASSLAVGQGQETQYF. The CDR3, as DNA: TGTGCCAGCAGCTTAGCGGTAGGACAGGGCCAAGAGACCCAGTACTTC.

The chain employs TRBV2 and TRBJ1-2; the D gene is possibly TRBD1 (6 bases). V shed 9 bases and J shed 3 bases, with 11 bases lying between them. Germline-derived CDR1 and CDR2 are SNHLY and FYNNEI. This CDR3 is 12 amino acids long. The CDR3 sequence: CAREKGDYGYTF. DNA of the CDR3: TGTGCCAGAGAGAAGGGGGACTATGGCTACACCTTC.

The CDR3 sequence: CASSYSMGGAFF. In DNA form, the CDR3 reads TGTGCCAGCAGTTACTCGATGGGGGGAGCTTTCTTT. J is TRBJ1-1 and V is TRBV6-6; maybe TRBD1 (5 bases). Germline assignment: CDR1 MNHNY and CDR2 SVGAGI (reference sequence). The CDR3 is made up of 12 amino acids. Trimming removed 0 bases from V and 10 bases from J, with 9 bases in between.

The CDR3 reads CASTAGFSYEQYF. The CDR3 nucleotides are TGTGCCAGCACGGCAGGATTCTCCTACGAGCAGTACTTC. The chain combines TRBV2 with TRBJ2-7; D not certain. The CDR3 contains 13 residues. Germline lookup yields CDR1 SNHLY and CDR2 FYNNEI. Trimming left V 7 bases short and J 0 bases short, with 10 bases between.

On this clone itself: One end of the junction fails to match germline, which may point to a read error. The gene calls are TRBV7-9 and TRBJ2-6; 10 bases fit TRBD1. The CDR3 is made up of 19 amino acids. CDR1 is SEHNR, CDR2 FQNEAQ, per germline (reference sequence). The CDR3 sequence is CSSSPLVGQGQSGANVLTF. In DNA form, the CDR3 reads TGTTCCAGCAGCCCCCTGGTGGGACAGGGGCAGTCTGGGGCCAACGTCCTGACTTTC.

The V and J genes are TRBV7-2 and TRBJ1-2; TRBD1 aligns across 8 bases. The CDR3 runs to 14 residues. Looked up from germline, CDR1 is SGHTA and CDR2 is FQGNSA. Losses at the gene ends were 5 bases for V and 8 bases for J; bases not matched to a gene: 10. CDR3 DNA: TGTGCCAGCAGCACCGGGACAGGATGGGACGGCTACACCTTC. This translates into CASSTGTGWDGYTF.

The CDR3 DNA sequence: TGTGCCAGCACCGGGGGGGCAGCCTCTAACTATGGCTACACCTTC. Its protein is CASTGGAASNYGYTF. The chain employs TRBV6-1 and TRBJ1-2; possibly TRBD1 for D (6 bases). The CDR3 covers 15 residues. V shed 7 bases and J shed 0 bases, with 15 bases lying between them. Germline loops: CDR1 MNHNS, CDR2 SASEGT.

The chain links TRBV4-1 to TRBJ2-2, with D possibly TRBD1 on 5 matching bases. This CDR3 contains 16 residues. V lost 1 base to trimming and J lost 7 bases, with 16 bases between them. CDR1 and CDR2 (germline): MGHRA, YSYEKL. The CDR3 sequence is CASSQVFSGAIGELFF. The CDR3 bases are TGCGCCAGCAGCCAAGTCTTCTCTGGGGCAATCGGGGAGCTGTTTTTT.

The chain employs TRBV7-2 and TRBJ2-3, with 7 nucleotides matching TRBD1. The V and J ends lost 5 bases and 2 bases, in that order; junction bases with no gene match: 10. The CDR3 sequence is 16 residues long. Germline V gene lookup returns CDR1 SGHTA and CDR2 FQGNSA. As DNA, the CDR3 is TGTGCCAGCAGCACACGACGACAGGGCAACACAGATACGCAGTATTTT. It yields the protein CASSTRRQGNTDTQYF. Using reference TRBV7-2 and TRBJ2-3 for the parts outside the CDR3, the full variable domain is GAGVSQSPSNKVTEKGKDVELRCDPISGHTALYWYRQSLGQGLEFLIYFQGNSAPDKSGLPSDRFSAERTGGSVSTLTIQRTQQEDSAVYLCASSTRRQGNTDTQYFGPGTRLTVL.